Listed below are T cell receptor beta chains from one sample, sequenced in a study of early T cells in non-severe SARS-CoV-2 infection. TCRdb fed the 5' RACE reads into MiXCR, producing one record per CDR3 protein. The data contain some 36,000 distinct CDR3 sequences, 4.5% to 7.5% of them singletons. Source material: whole blood. These receptors came from an adult who was a healthcare worker with PCR-confirmed SARS-CoV-2 infection or an uninfected control (not recorded which). Both conserved end residues are part of each CDR3. The D gene is left open where the match is weak. A row's size may be missing; if present it is once, few, many or a size class.

>many|NA|TRBJ2-1|TRBV6-6
CASSPRGNNEQFF
TGTGCCAGCAGTCCCCGGGGAAACAATGAGCAGTTCTTC
>few|NA|TRBJ1-4|TRBV11-2
CASSPPTGYNEKLFF
TGTGCCAGCAGCCCCCCTACAGGGTATAATGAAAAACTGTTTTTT
>few|TRBD1|TRBJ2-1|TRBV6-1
CASTFWGTGNNEQFF
TGTGCCAGCACCTTTTGGGGGACAGGTAACAATGAGCAGTTCTTC
>many|TRBD2|TRBJ2-7|TRBV20-1
CSASPPGLAEEVSYEQYF
TGCAGTGCTAGTCCACCGGGACTAGCGGAGGAGGTCTCCTACGAGCAGTACTTC
>NA|NA|TRBJ1-4|TRBV28
CASSFMETNEKLFF
TGTGCCAGCAGTTTTATGGAGACTAATGAAAAACTGTTTTTT
>NA|NA|TRBJ2-4|TRBV2
CASSGNGLAKNIQYF
TGTGCCAGCAGTGGAAACGGCTTAGCCAAAAACATTCAGTACTTC
>many|NA|TRBJ2-3|TRBV13
CASSHTSTDTQYF
TGTGCCAGCAGCCACACTAGCACAGATACGCAGTATTTT
>many|TRBD2|TRBJ2-2|TRBV2
CASRKTSGSLIPGELFF
TGTGCCAGCAGAAAGACTAGCGGGAGTTTGATTCCCGGGGAGCTGTTTTTT
>NA|NA|TRBJ2-3|TRBV7-3
CASSLPGTDTQYF
TGTGCCAGCAGCTTACCAGGAACAGATACGCAGTATTTT
>many|NA|TRBJ1-1|TRBV5-5
CASSLRGADEAFF
TGTGCCAGCAGCTTACGAGGGGCCGATGAAGCTTTCTTT
>many|TRBD1|TRBJ2-7|TRBV11-2
CASSLDIGQEKYEQYF
TGTGCCAGCAGCTTAGATATAGGACAGGAAAAGTACGAGCAGTACTTC
>NA|TRBD2|TRBJ2-5|TRBV7-6
CASSLVASGRKRTQYF
TGTGCCAGCAGCTTAGTAGCTAGCGGGAGGAAGAGGACCCAGTACTTC
>many|NA|TRBJ2-7|TRBV20-1
CSARDGGGSEYEQYF
TGCAGTGCTAGAGATGGAGGGGGATCGGAGTACGAGCAGTACTTC
>many|NA|TRBJ2-7|TRBV7-9
CASSLVMRQANYEQYF
TGTGCCAGCAGCTTAGTAATGAGACAGGCTAACTACGAGCAGTACTTC
>many|TRBD2|TRBJ2-3|TRBV29-1
CSGRLAGVDTQYF
TGCAGCGGGCGACTAGCGGGAGTAGATACGCAGTATTTT
>NA|TRBD1|TRBJ1-1|TRBV27
CASSSRGGNTEAFF
TGTGCCAGCAGTTCCAGGGGGGGTAACACTGAAGCTTTCTTT
>many|TRBD2|TRBJ2-1|TRBV12-3/TRBV12-4
CASSSWASGNNEQFF
TGTGCCAGCAGTTCCTGGGCTAGCGGGAACAATGAGCAGTTCTTC
>many|TRBD2|TRBJ2-7|TRBV29-1
CSVEASGTTDSYEQYF
TGCAGCGTTGAGGCTAGCGGGACGACGGACTCCTACGAGCAGTACTTC
>many|TRBD1|TRBJ2-1|TRBV20-1
CSARDLPDRATAVNEQFF
TGCAGTGCTAGAGACCTTCCCGACAGGGCGACTGCCGTCAATGAGCAGTTCTTC
>few|NA|TRBJ1-5|TRBV12-3/TRBV12-4
CASSAIGQPQHF
TGTGCCAGCAGTGCTATCGGGCAGCCCCAGCATTTT
>few|TRBD2|TRBJ2-7|TRBV20-1
CSAGLAGGPGSYEQYF
TGCAGTGCTGGACTAGCGGGAGGGCCTGGCTCCTACGAGCAGTACTTC
>many|TRBD1|TRBJ1-1|TRBV29-1
CSVGSRQGVVTEAFF
TGCAGCGTTGGATCTCGTCAGGGGGTGGTGACTGAAGCTTTCTTT
>many|NA|TRBJ1-1|TRBV28
CASSLPQGTNTEAFF
TGTGCCAGCAGTCTTCCACAGGGAACGAACACTGAAGCTTTCTTT
>many|NA|TRBJ1-1|TRBV20-1
CSAPYRDHLPYTEAFF
TGCAGTGCTCCCTACCGGGACCACCTCCCCTACACTGAAGCTTTCTTT
>many|TRBD1|TRBJ2-1|TRBV29-1
CSVDWDSSYNEQFF
TGCAGCGTGGACTGGGACAGCTCCTACAATGAGCAGTTCTTC
>many|NA|TRBJ2-4|TRBV3-1
CASSQTEWNIQYF
TGTGCCAGCAGCCAGACAGAGTGGAACATTCAGTACTTC
>many|NA|TRBJ2-7|TRBV20-1
CSARNGSTYEQYF
TGCAGTGCTAGGAACGGGAGCACCTACGAGCAGTACTTC
>many|NA|TRBJ2-1|TRBV20-1
CSARMGGYNEQFF
TGCAGTGCTAGAATGGGTGGCTACAATGAGCAGTTCTTC
>many|TRBD2|TRBJ2-7|TRBV27
CASREFEREPNEQYF
TGTGCCAGCAGAGAGTTCGAGCGGGAGCCCAACGAGCAGTACTTC
>many|NA|TRBJ1-2|TRBV19
CASSIDSNSPNYGYTF
TGTGCCAGTAGTATAGATTCGAACAGCCCTAACTATGGCTACACCTTC
>many|TRBD2|TRBJ2-7|TRBV19
CASSPSGSVYEQYF
TGTGCCAGTAGTCCTAGCGGGAGTGTCTACGAGCAGTACTTC
>many|TRBD2|TRBJ2-1|TRBV19
CARGTSGRFASYNEQFF
TGTGCCAGGGGGACTAGCGGGAGGTTCGCTTCCTACAATGAGCAGTTCTTC
>many|NA|TRBJ2-7|TRBV11-2
CASSSFRAGTYEQYF
TGTGCCAGCAGCTCCTTCCGGGCGGGAACCTACGAGCAGTACTTC
>many|NA|TRBJ2-3|TRBV29-1
CSASAGTLLFVQYF
TGCAGCGCCTCGGCAGGGACCCTCCTATTTGTGCAGTATTTT
>NA|NA|TRBJ2-3|TRBV9
CASSVEADTQYF
TGTGCCAGCAGCGTAGAAGCGGATACGCAGTATTTT
>few|TRBD2|TRBJ2-2|TRBV2
CASSGTSGRITAGELFF
TGTGCCAGCAGTGGGACTAGCGGGAGAATAACCGCCGGGGAGCTGTTTTTT
>NA|NA|TRBJ2-7|TRBV27
CASRPRLFSYEQYF
TGTGCCAGCAGACCTAGACTGTTCTCCTACGAGCAGTACTTC
>many|NA|TRBJ1-5|TRBV6-5
CASSRGGDSNQPQHF
TGTGCCAGCAGCAGAGGGGGGGATAGCAATCAGCCCCAGCATTTT
>few|TRBD1|TRBJ1-1|TRBV25-1
CAVRTGGNTEAFF
TGTGCCGTCCGGACAGGGGGGAACACTGAAGCTTTCTTT
>many|TRBD1|TRBJ2-6|TRBV2
CASSGRDRNYSGANVLTF
TGTGCCAGCAGTGGACGGGACAGGAATTATTCTGGGGCCAACGTCCTGACTTTC
>many|NA|TRBJ2-6|TRBV11-2
CASTTRRSGANVLTF
TGTGCCAGCACCACCAGGCGCTCTGGGGCCAACGTCCTGACTTTC
>many|NA|TRBJ1-4|TRBV7-9
CASSLVGDEKLFF
TGTGCCAGCAGCTTAGTTGGGGATGAAAAACTGTTTTTT
>NA|NA|TRBJ2-4|TRBV29-1
CSVEDLAKNIQYF
TGCAGCGTTGAAGACCTAGCCAAAAACATTCAGTACTTC
>many|NA|TRBJ2-5|TRBV28
CASSLVAQETQYF
TGTGCCAGCAGTTTAGTGGCCCAAGAGACCCAGTACTTC
>many|NA|TRBJ1-6|TRBV20-1
CSARGTADSPLHF
TGCAGTGCTAGAGGGACAGCTGATTCACCCCTCCACTTT
>many|NA|TRBJ2-5|TRBV14
CASSRQSQETQYF
TGTGCCAGCAGCCGACAGTCTCAAGAGACCCAGTACTTC
>many|TRBD1|TRBJ1-2|TRBV9
CASSVELGQGLSGYTF
TGTGCCAGCAGCGTAGAATTGGGACAGGGGTTGTCCGGCTACACCTTC
>NA|NA|TRBJ2-2|TRBV19
CASSIRRDTGELFF
TGTGCCAGTAGTATTCGGCGGGACACCGGGGAGCTGTTTTTT
>many|NA|TRBJ2-5|TRBV7-9
CASSPDQETQYF
TGTGCCAGCAGCCCCGACCAAGAGACCCAGTACTTC
>few|NA|TRBJ2-5|TRBV2
CASNGFGQQETQYF
TGTGCCAGCAACGGATTTGGGCAGCAAGAGACCCAGTACTTC
>many|NA|TRBJ1-4|TRBV10-3
CAIRATGINEKLFF
TGTGCCATCAGGGCGACAGGAATAAATGAAAAACTGTTTTTT
>NA|NA|TRBJ1-2|TRBV11-2
CASSLAQGAAYGYTF
TGTGCCAGCAGCTTAGCTCAGGGTGCGGCCTATGGCTACACCTTC
>many|NA|TRBJ2-7|TRBV20-1
CSAHGPWEQYF
TGCAGTGCTCACGGACCGTGGGAGCAGTACTTC
>NA|NA|TRBJ1-4|TRBV28
CASSNRALNEKLFF
TGTGCCAGCAGTAACCGGGCCCTAAATGAAAAACTGTTTTTT
>many|NA|TRBJ1-5|TRBV28
CASSLKGVFRHMRPQHF
TGTGCCAGCAGTTTAAAAGGGGTCTTTCGTCACATGAGGCCCCAGCATTTT